This TCR beta chain emerged from a study of T cells after yellow fever vaccination. Notes on the study in general: Few clonotypes appeared in both CD4 and CD8 compartments. Abundant clonotypes from the bulk population could contaminate FACS-sorted repertoires.

Only a few counts were recorded for this clonotype. Its target is not known. This CDR3 is built from 16 residues. Germline V lookup: CDR1 DFQATT, CDR2 SNEGSKA (reference sequence). Deletions cut 6 bases from V and 0 bases from J, with 21 bases between. Production of TCR cDNA was by 5'RACE template switching, which also added a universal primer site and UMIs. From the 5' RACE reads, TCRdb called clonotypes with MiXCR, one entry per CDR3 protein. This sample has 170,000 or so distinct CDR3 sequences, with 5.5% to 8% found just once. The sequences come from CD4+ T cells sorted from PBMCs, collected on the day of the first yellow fever vaccination. This TCR derives from a man younger than 35 who received the YFV17D yellow fever vaccine. The chain joins TRBV20-1 to TRBJ2-7; no clear D gene. This CDR3 is CSARGDPGHLSYEQYF. CDR3 in DNA: TGCAGTGCCCGTGGGGATCCGGGCCACCTCTCCTACGAGCAGTACTTC.